Below are 16 T cell receptor beta chains sequenced from a single sample in a study of blood T cell repertoires in COVID-19. The table came from immunoSEQ multiplex PCR; TCRdb's copy has only in-frame clones and leaves some out. This table holds some 93,000 clones, approximately 82% found once. Input material: peripheral blood. Every receptor here comes from a man aged 65-85 years with acute or convalescent COVID-19.

The chain uses TRBV19 and TRBJ2-2; 8 nucleotides line up with TRBD1. This CDR3 region has 14 residues. V was pared by 7 bases and J by 4 bases, with 5 bases of the junction left unmatched. Germline assignment: CDR1 LNHDA and CDR2 SQIVND (reference sequence). The chain's CDR3 is CASTRTGPTGELFF. The DNA for the CDR3 is TGTGCCAGTACCAGGACAGGGCCCACCGGGGAGCTGTTTTTT.

This chain connects TRBV18 to TRBJ2-1, with a possible D match to TRBD1 (6 bases). The length of the CDR3 is 13 residues. The V end was cut by 8 bases, the J end by 6 bases, with 14 bases between. Germline V gives CDR1 KGHSH, CDR2 LQKENI. CDR3 sequence reads: CASLGGGGNEQFF. The CDR3 DNA reads as TGTGCCAGCCTAGGGGGTGGAGGCAATGAGCAGTTCTTC.

There are a few counts of this clone. CDR3: CASSQGRQSYTF. In nucleotides, the CDR3 is TGTGCCAGCAGCCAAGGCCGACAGTCTTACACCTTC. The chain joins TRBV3-1 (or the pseudogene TRBV3-2) to TRBJ1-2; TRBD1 is a possible D gene (5 bases). This CDR3 region has 12 residues. Trimming pared 1 base from V and 11 bases from J, leaving 11 bases between. From germline, CDR1 is LGHDT and CDR2 YNNKEL (reference sequence).

The rearrangement links TRBV9 to TRBJ2-1; TRBD2 aligns across 14 bases. This CDR3 comprises 16 residues. Per the germline V gene, CDR1 is SGDLS and CDR2 is YYNGEE. V shed 4 bases and J 11 bases; nucleotides not matched to a gene: 11. CDR3 in amino acids: CASSPSRLAGGNKQFF. The CDR3 DNA reads TGTGCCAGCAGCCCCTCTCGACTAGCGGGGGGGAACAAGCAGTTCTTC. The whole variable domain, filled in from reference TRBV9 and TRBJ2-1, reads DSGVTQTPKHLITATGQRVTLRCSPRSGDLSVYWYQQSLDQGLQFLIQYYNGEERAKGNILERFSAQQFPDLHSELNLSSLELGDSALYFCASSPSRLAGGNKQFFGPGTRLTVL.

The chain is built from TRBV9 and TRBJ2-1; TRBD2 matches at 11 bases. The V gene's germline CDR1 is SGDLS and CDR2 YYNGEE. The CDR3 sequence is 17 residues long. Trimming at V came to 0 bases and at J to 4 bases, leaving 6 bases not matched to a gene. CDR3 nucleotides: TGTGCCAGCAGCGTAGTCCCCGGGACTAGCGGATACAATGAGCAGTTCTTC. It codes for CASSVVPGTSGYNEQFF.

This chain links TRBV13 with TRBJ1-1, with D possibly being TRBD1 (5 bases). With 5 bases removed from V and 7 bases from J, the gap between germline ends came to 14 bases. The germline CDR1 and CDR2 sequences are PRHDT and FYEKMQ (reference sequence). The CDR3 runs 13 residues. The CDR3 DNA follows: TGTGCCAGCAGCCGTACAGGCAATTTTGAAGCTTTCTTT. Translating it yields CASSRTGNFEAFF.

The rearrangement joins TRBV15 to TRBJ2-7; 9 nucleotides agree with TRBD1. Looked up from germline, CDR1 is LNHNV and CDR2 is YYDKDF (reference sequence). The CDR3 is 14 residues long. V lost 2 bases, J lost 2 bases, and 1 base stayed unmatched. The CDR3 loop reads CATSRRTGAYEQYF. In nucleotides, the CDR3 is TGTGCCACCAGCAGAAGGACAGGGGCCTACGAGCAGTACTTC.

J is TRBJ2-7 and V is TRBV28; D call uncertain. Germline V gene data show CDR1 as MDHEN and CDR2 as SYDVKM. The V gene lost 4 bases and the J gene lost 1 base, with 14 bases spanning the gap. The CDR3 totals 15 residues. The CDR3 DNA sequence: TGTGCCAGCAGTTCTGCGCAGGTAATATCCTACGAGCAGTACTTC. It codes for CASSSAQVISYEQYF.

The chain uses TRBV6-4 and TRBJ1-5; D is undetermined. The germline V and J ends were trimmed by 5 bases and 1 base, with 6 bases remaining between them. Germline values: CDR1 MRHNA, CDR2 SNTAGT. This CDR3 is 13 amino acids long. The CDR3: CASSSQSNQPQHF. CDR3 nucleotides: TGTGCCAGCAGTTCTCAGAGCAATCAGCCCCAGCATTTT.

The chain carries TRBV7-8 and TRBJ1-2; D may be TRBD1 (6 bases). Between the trimmed V and J ends, which lost 2 bases and 0 bases, there was a span of 10 bases. The CDR3 runs to 15 residues. Germline CDR1 and CDR2: SGHVS and FQNEAQ. CDR3 amino acids: CASSLIDRSNYGYTF. Here the CDR3 DNA reads TGTGCCAGCAGCTTAATCGACAGGTCTAACTATGGCTACACCTTC.

The V and J genes are TRBV18 and TRBJ1-1; D may be TRBD1 (5 bases). Trimming shortened V by 4 bases and J by 10 bases, and 13 bases separated the two germline ends. This CDR3 has 12 residues. Germline CDR1 is KGHSH and CDR2 is LQKENI. For the CDR3, the DNA is TGTGCCAGCTCACGACAGACCTTGGGAGCTTTCTTT. The encoded protein is CASSRQTLGAFF.

This clone has a handful of counts. This chain links TRBV3-1 (or the pseudogene TRBV3-2) with TRBJ1-2; the match to TRBD1 covers 8 bases. Losses at the gene ends were 4 bases for V and 0 bases for J; bases not matched to a gene: 7. This CDR3 comprises 16 residues. Germline V gives CDR1 LGHDT, CDR2 YNNKEL (reference sequence). CDR3 sequence: CASSLNGQGANYGYTF. CDR3 DNA: TGTGCCAGCAGCCTAAACGGACAGGGAGCTAACTATGGCTACACCTTC.

The chain employs TRBV3-1 (or the pseudogene TRBV3-2) and TRBJ1-3; TRBD1 is a possible D gene (5 bases). V was clipped by 1 base and J by 11 bases, with 6 bases between them. The length of the CDR3 is 11 residues. Germline V gene data show CDR1 as LGHDT and CDR2 as YNNKEL (reference sequence). DNA for the CDR3: TGTGCCAGCAGCCAAGGGGACTCCATATATTTT. The encoded protein is CASSQGDSIYF.

J is TRBJ1-2 and V is TRBV15, with D uncertain. Germline-derived CDR1 and CDR2 are LNHNV and YYDKDF (reference sequence). The germline V and J ends were trimmed by 4 bases and 2 bases, with 8 bases remaining between them. The CDR3 runs to 13 residues. The CDR3 here is CATSIGGNYGYTF. The CDR3 nucleotides are TGTGCCACCAGCATTGGAGGCAACTATGGCTACACCTTC.

V and J are TRBV29-1 and TRBJ1-2, with D possibly TRBD1 on 6 matching bases. The V end lost 6 bases, the J end lost 3 bases, and 14 bases lay between the germline ends. This CDR3 has 13 amino acids. Germline V gives CDR1 SQVTM, CDR2 ANQGSEA. CDR3 sequence reads: CSVAETGDYGYTF. DNA of the CDR3: TGCAGCGTCGCAGAGACAGGCGACTATGGCTACACCTTC.

This chain connects TRBV11-2 to TRBJ1-2, with 7 bases lining up with TRBD1. The CDR3 is 16 amino acids. Per the germline V gene, CDR1 is SGHAT and CDR2 is FQNNGV. V shed 0 bases and J 0 bases; nucleotides not matched to a gene: 4. The CDR3 nucleotides are TGTGCCAGCAGCTTAGACTTGGGACAGCCTAACTATGGCTACACCTTC. Protein sequence: CASSLDLGQPNYGYTF.